The rows below give T cell receptor beta chains drawn from one sample of a study of blood T cell repertoires in COVID-19. The assay was immunoSEQ multiplex PCR, and TCRdb's table has in-frame clones only and misses some. The table includes about 330,000 clones, roughly 87% detected once. Sequenced sample: PBMCs or T cells enriched from blood (not recorded which). The receptors shown here come from a woman aged 30 to 39 who had recovered from COVID-19. CDR3s leave out the opening cysteine and the closing phenylalanine or tryptophan. Each record gives: clone size, V gene, D gene, J gene, CDR3 protein. The D gene is left open where the match is weak. Rows may omit the clone size; those that give it use once, few, many or a size class.

>-|TRBV12-3/TRBV12-4|TRBD1|TRBJ2-7
ASSDDRGGEQY
>-|TRBV6-5|TRBD1|TRBJ1-1
ASQDRGPNTEAF
>-|TRBV5-4|-|TRBJ1-2
ASSSNRLANYGYT
>-|TRBV24-1|TRBD1|TRBJ2-7
ATSDLRETGVFSPGEQY
>-|TRBV7-2|TRBD1|TRBJ1-6
ASSEGTAYNSPLH
>-|TRBV28|-|TRBJ1-4
ASQQGGEGEKLF
>-|TRBV2|TRBD1|TRBJ2-2
ASRRDRDTGELF
>-|TRBV14|-|TRBJ1-1
ASSPAGRGNTEAF
>-|TRBV2|TRBD1|TRBJ1-2
ASSELGDRGLFSGYT
>-|TRBV6-1|-|TRBJ1-2
ASSEAPSGYT
>-|TRBV3-1/TRBV3-2|TRBD1|TRBJ1-6
ASSQGQAVQSPLH
>-|TRBV5-1|TRBD1|TRBJ1-4
ASSFGTGVATNEKLF
>-|TRBV14|TRBD1|TRBJ1-6
ASSQGRQGASPLH
>-|TRBV28|TRBD1|TRBJ1-5
ASSRTGGTDQPQH
>-|TRBV9|-|TRBJ2-3
ASSVSPSTDTQY
>-|TRBV28|TRBD1|TRBJ2-7
ASSSPSPRQGATYEQY
>-|TRBV19|-|TRBJ2-2
ASLRPRTPANTGELF
>-|TRBV7-9|-|TRBJ2-5
ASSLRTVQETQY
>-|TRBV5-1|-|TRBJ1-1
ASSFRTSNTEAF
>-|TRBV5-5|-|TRBJ1-5
ASSWGSFGNQPQH
>-|TRBV7-8|TRBD1|TRBJ1-2
ASSSNPRGRAYGYT
>-|TRBV25-1|-|TRBJ2-1
ASRGNRGYNEQF
>-|TRBV19|-|TRBJ2-1
ASSMSSGYNEQF
>-|TRBV19|-|TRBJ1-5
ASTQIFGQPQH
>-|TRBV28|TRBD2|TRBJ2-1
ASSLTGTSGGAYNEQF
>-|TRBV5-6|-|TRBJ1-2
ASSYQGNLYGYT
>-|TRBV5-4|TRBD1|TRBJ2-1
ASSSSGQPYNEQF
>-|TRBV2|-|TRBJ1-3
ASSPLGTRSATIY
>-|TRBV7-2|TRBD1|TRBJ1-4
ASSFTRGQGEKLF
>-|TRBV6-5|-|TRBJ1-2
ASSRGGQNYGYT
>-|TRBV25-1|-|TRBJ1-1
ASSEPGRNTEAF
>once|TRBV2|TRBD2|TRBJ2-1
ASSAGTSGGTGQF
>-|TRBV18|TRBD1|TRBJ1-5
ASSHSDRGNQPQH
>-|TRBV2|TRBD1|TRBJ2-5
ASSPRTGGETQY
>-|TRBV6-4|-|TRBJ1-6
AWTDNNSPLH
>-|TRBV7-9|TRBD2|TRBJ2-1
ASSLAGGGSYNEQF
>-|TRBV6-1|TRBD2|TRBJ2-5
ASSVFREGLPETQY
>-|TRBV2|-|TRBJ2-7
ASSVVTGALLGGEQY
>-|TRBV3-1/TRBV3-2|TRBD2|TRBJ2-3
ASSRLAVHTDTQY
>-|TRBV30|-|TRBJ2-2
AWSVRAGVGTGELF
>-|TRBV6-5|-|TRBJ1-2
AIGEAAKGYT
>-|TRBV7-2|-|TRBJ2-6
ASSLTGNSGANVLT
>-|TRBV19|-|TRBJ2-6
ASSIGTIGAGANVLT
>-|TRBV6-5|-|TRBJ1-3
ASGRAGNTIY
>-|TRBV6-4|-|TRBJ2-3
ASSDPETGNTQY
>-|TRBV10-3|-|TRBJ1-6
AISESSQGGSPLH
>-|TRBV7-2|-|TRBJ2-1
ASTQGAYGSYNEQF
>-|TRBV2|-|TRBJ1-1
ASTTDRKNTEAF
>few|TRBV10-2|TRBD1|TRBJ2-2
ASSESGTVGVTGELF
>many|TRBV27|-|TRBJ1-1
ASSLLGGTTEAF
>-|TRBV7-2|TRBD1|TRBJ1-5
ASSLVSSTGAGNNQPQH
>-|TRBV29-1|-|TRBJ1-1
SVVRGADTEAF
>-|TRBV28|-|TRBJ1-2
ASSPDSTLHYGYT
>-|TRBV28|TRBD2|TRBJ2-1
ASSLGLEINEQF
>-|TRBV5-5|TRBD1|TRBJ2-3
ASRFQVGTGVFGNTQY
>once|TRBV30|TRBD1|TRBJ2-3
AWSWGTGRTDTQY
>few|TRBV28|-|TRBJ2-3
ASSLLRSGPWGTDTQY
>-|TRBV11-2|TRBD2|TRBJ2-1
ASSRSISGGNEQF
>-|TRBV5-1|TRBD2|TRBJ2-1
ASSLPRDYSHEQF